These 18 T cell receptor beta chains originate from one sample sequenced in a study of CD8 T cells in Susac syndrome. Reverse transcription of about 0.5 to 1 ug RNA used random hexamers. TCRdb passed the immunoSEQ multiplex PCR reads through MiXCR, listing each CDR3 protein once. The sample has roughly 130,000 distinct CDR3 sequences; approximately 96% are singletons. The sequenced sample was CD4+ T cells from PBMCs. The receptor set was obtained from a human donor with multiple sclerosis.

This clonotype has only one observation. The genes are TRBV5-1 and TRBJ1-1, with a weak D call TRBD1 (5 bases). Per germline, CDR1 SGHRS and CDR2 YFSETQ. The germline V and J ends were trimmed by 0 bases and 1 base, with 10 bases remaining between them. This CDR3 has 15 amino acids. The CDR3 sequence is CASSLAGGANTEAFF. The CDR3 bases are TGCGCCAGCAGCTTGGCCGGGGGAGCGAACACTGAAGCTTTCTTT.

This rearrangement joins TRBV20-1 to TRBJ2-7; 12 bases line up with TRBD2. The CDR3 has 17 residues. V dropped 5 bases and J dropped 6; count of bases not matched to a gene: 17. CDR1 DFQATT and CDR2 SNEGSKA come from the germline V gene (reference sequence). CDR3 DNA: TGCAGTGCTTCACGGACTAGCGGGGCCCATTCTATTGTCGAGCAGTACTTC. Translated, it gives CSASRTSGAHSIVEQYF.

This sequence joins TRBV7-8 and TRBJ2-2; 8 bases map to TRBD1. CDR3 size: 16 residues. V was pared by 1 base and J by 7 bases, with 8 bases of the junction left unmatched. Germline CDR1 SGHVS, CDR2 FQNEAQ. The CDR3 DNA reads as TGTGCCAGCAGCTTAGGCCTCCGACAGGGGAACGGGGAGCTGTTTTTT. Encoded protein: CASSLGLRQGNGELFF.

The chain recombines TRBV5-6 with TRBJ2-1, with a possible D match to TRBD2 (6 bases). Germline values: CDR1 SGHDT, CDR2 YYEEEE. V was pared by 4 bases and J by 3 bases, with 11 bases between. CDR3 length: 14 residues. CDR3 protein: CASSIRERYNEQFF. In nucleotides, the CDR3 is TGTGCCAGCAGCATCCGGGAGCGCTACAATGAGCAGTTCTTC.

The gene calls are TRBV20-1 and TRBJ1-5; 7 bases are shared with TRBD1. CDR1 and CDR2 (germline): DFQATT, SNEGSKA (reference sequence). V dropped 6 bases and J dropped 7; count of bases not matched to a gene: 9. The CDR3 has 13 residues. The CDR3 DNA reads as TGCAGTGCCGGGGACTCAGGGGGACAGCCCCAGCATTTT. Its translation is CSAGDSGGQPQHF.

The chain joins TRBV20-1 to TRBJ2-7, with D possibly being TRBD1 or TRBD2 (5 bases each). There are 13 residues in the CDR3. V was cut by 3 bases and J by 0 bases, with 9 bases left in between. Germline loops: CDR1 DFQATT, CDR2 SNEGSKA (reference sequence). This chain's CDR3 is CSASGAPSYEQYF. CDR3 bases: TGCAGTGCTAGCGGGGCCCCCTCCTACGAGCAGTACTTC.

The chain couples TRBV5-4 to TRBJ1-1; D is possibly TRBD1 (5 bases). The CDR3 has 14 residues. The V and J ends lost 1 base and 3 bases respectively, with 10 bases between them. CDR1 and CDR2 (germline): SGHNT, YYREEE (reference sequence). The DNA of the CDR3 is TGTGCCAGCAGCTTGTTGGGGCGGGACACTGAAGCTTTCTTT. This translates into CASSLLGRDTEAFF.

The rearrangement links TRBV11-2 to TRBJ2-3, with D perhaps being TRBD1 or TRBD2 (5 bases each). Trimming cost V 1 base and J 4 bases, with 18 bases left between them. Germline V gene data show CDR1 as SGHAT and CDR2 as FQNNGV. This CDR3 is 17 amino acids long. The CDR3 coding sequence is TGTGCCAGCAGCTTAGTATCTGGCGGCCGGGGCGCAGATACGCAGTATTTT. This encodes CASSLVSGGRGADTQYF.

This chain uses TRBV19 with TRBJ2-7; tentatively, D is TRBD2 (5 bases). The germline gives CDR1 LNHDA, CDR2 SQIVND (reference sequence). Trimming took off 4 bases at V and 4 bases at J, with 17 bases between the two ends. CDR3 length: 15 amino acids. DNA for the CDR3: TGTGCCAGTAGTAAGGGAGAGACGCTCTTATACGAGCAGTACTTC. This sequence encodes CASSKGETLLYEQYF.

The chain is built from TRBV5-1 and TRBJ2-2, with 10 bases matching TRBD2. Looked up from germline, CDR1 is SGHRS and CDR2 is YFSETQ. The CDR3 covers 17 residues. Trimming at V came to 0 bases and at J to 2 bases, leaving 4 bases not matched to a gene. The CDR3 coding sequence is TGCGCCAGCAGCTTGGGACTAGCGGGCTTTAACACCGGGGAGCTGTTTTTT. It is translated as CASSLGLAGFNTGELFF.

CDR3 protein: CASSQASGPYSNQPQHF. CDR3 nucleotide sequence: TGTGCCAGCAGCCAAGCCTCGGGACCTTATAGCAATCAGCCCCAGCATTTT. The chain links TRBV3-1 to TRBJ1-5; maybe TRBD1 (5 bases). This CDR3 comprises 17 residues. Trimming stripped 1 base from V and 0 bases from J, with 13 bases between. Germline lookup yields CDR1 LGHDT and CDR2 YNNKEL (reference sequence).

The genes are TRBV5-6 and TRBJ2-5; D uncertain. Germline CDR1 reads SGHDT; CDR2 reads YYEEEE. The CDR3 is made up of 14 amino acids. Trimming took off 2 bases at V and 1 base at J, with 9 bases between the two ends. The CDR3 loop reads CASSFLRFQETQYF. The CDR3 region has the DNA TGTGCCAGCAGCTTTTTGAGATTCCAAGAGACCCAGTACTTC.

The chain employs TRBV18 and TRBJ2-4; 9 positions agree with TRBD1. V was clipped by 6 bases and J by 11 bases; unmatched bases: 8. CDR1 and CDR2 from the germline V gene are KGHSH and LQKENI. This CDR3 is 13 amino acids long. The CDR3 sequence: CASSPGQGTLQYF. CDR3 sequence (DNA): TGTGCCAGCTCCCCGGGACAGGGTACCCTTCAGTACTTC.

This clonotype was seen just once. CDR3 nucleotide sequence: TGTGCCAGCTCCCCTAGCGGGAAAATCACAGATACGCAGTATTTT. It encodes CASSPSGKITDTQYF. The chain has TRBV9 and TRBJ2-3, with TRBD2 matching over 9 bases. The CDR3 extends over 15 amino acids. Germline V CDR1 and CDR2: SGDLS, YYNGEE. The J segment lost 2 bases and the V segment lost 7 bases, leaving 8 bases of the junction unmatched.

This clonotype was seen a handful of times. This rearrangement joins TRBV2 to TRBJ1-5; D not certain. CDR1 is SNHLY, CDR2 FYNNEI, per germline. The V end was cut by 4 bases, the J end by 0 bases, with 4 bases between. The CDR3 is 13 amino acids. The CDR3 coding sequence is TGTGCCAGCAGTGTGGATAGCAATCAGCCCCAGCATTTT. It yields the protein CASSVDSNQPQHF.

The chain carries TRBV3-1 and TRBJ2-3; D unresolved. The length of the CDR3 is 14 residues. The V and J ends lost 1 base and 2 bases respectively, with 7 bases between them. In germline, CDR1 is LGHDT, CDR2 YNNKEL (reference sequence). The CDR3 here is CASSQGPVTDTQYF. The CDR3, as DNA: TGTGCCAGCAGCCAAGGGCCCGTCACAGATACGCAGTATTTT.

This chain joins TRBV6-2 or TRBV6-3 and TRBJ1-1; D is ambiguous. The CDR3 is 12 residues long. The V gene's germline CDR1 is MNHEY and CDR2 SVGEGT. Deletions cut 0 bases from V and 4 bases from J, with 3 bases between. The CDR3 region is CASSYSITEAFF. The CDR3, as DNA: TGTGCCAGCAGTTACTCGATCACTGAAGCTTTCTTT.

The V and J genes are TRBV28 and TRBJ2-1; 7 bases line up with TRBD1. Germline CDR1 MDHEN, CDR2 SYDVKM. Trimming removed 5 bases from V and 4 bases from J; junction bases left unmatched: 11. The CDR3 covers 16 residues. CDR3 DNA: TGTGCCAGCAGTCCGACCGGACAGGCTGGGTACAATGAGCAGTTCTTC. It encodes CASSPTGQAGYNEQFF.